The next 24 T cell receptor beta chains were all read from a single sample in a study of CD8 T cells in ankylosing spondylitis. TCRdb ran MiXCR on the 5' RACE reads and lists one entry per CDR3 protein. This table holds under 300,000 distinct CDR3 sequences, 18% found once. The sample comprised blood, either unsorted or a sorted T cell fraction (not recorded which). Receptor source: a male donor with ankylosing spondylitis or in good health (not recorded which).

Note on this clonotype: This CDR3 is missing its conserved last phenylalanine or tryptophan, likely due to a read error. The chain joins TRBV12-3 or TRBV12-4 to TRBJ2-1; the D is unclear. The CDR3 has 12 residues. V was trimmed by 6 bases and J by 8 bases, leaving 11 bases between them. Here the CDR3 DNA reads TGTGCCAGCAGCCCTCATCAGGATGAGCAGTTCCTC. Encoded protein: CASSPHQDEQFL.

This clonotype was detected a few times. V and J are TRBV4-3 and TRBJ2-3, with a possible D match to TRBD2 (5 bases). The CDR3 has 17 amino acids. Deletions cut 0 bases from V and 2 bases from J, with 15 bases between. Per the germline V gene, CDR1 is LGHNA and CDR2 is YSLEER. CDR3 sequence reads: CASSQDLGAGTTDTQYF. Written as DNA, the CDR3 is TGCGCCAGCAGCCAAGATCTTGGTGCGGGCACCACAGATACGCAGTATTTT.

The J gene is TRBJ2-1, the V gene TRBV9; TRBD1 might be the D (5 bases). This CDR3 contains 11 residues. Between the trimmed V and J ends, which lost 1 base and 10 bases, there was a span of 6 bases. The germline V gene has CDR1 SGDLS and CDR2 YYNGEE. CDR3 DNA: TGTGCCAGCAGCGTAAACAGGGAGCAGTTCTTC. Its protein is CASSVNREQFF.

As regards this clonotype: This clone may be a read error of a much larger clone one base away. V gene TRBV7-2 combines with J gene TRBJ2-3; D remains unclear. V lost 2 bases to trimming and J lost 5 bases, with 5 bases between them. The CDR3 sequence is 12 residues long. Germline V gene sequence: CDR1 SGHTA, CDR2 FQGNSA. CDR3 DNA: TGTGCCAGCAGCTTATGGAGAGATACGCAGTATTTT. Translated, it gives CASSLWRDTQYF.

This clonotype showed up just once. This chain uses TRBV7-6 with TRBJ2-3; 8 bases line up with TRBD2. J gave up 0 bases and V 0 bases, and 8 bases lay outside the gene matches. Germline loops: CDR1 SGHVS, CDR2 FNYEAQ. This CDR3 spans 18 amino acids. CDR3 sequence (DNA): TGTGCCAGCAGCTTAGCGGCGTTCGAGCGGGAGAGCACAGATACGCAGTATTTT. Encoded protein: CASSLAAFERESTDTQYF.

In this sample, this clonotype turned up a few times. This sequence joins TRBV20-1 and TRBJ1-5; no clear D gene. The CDR3 covers 15 residues. Germline CDR1 DFQATT, CDR2 SNEGSKA (reference sequence). Trimming cost V 3 bases and J 0 bases, with 12 bases left between them. CDR3 amino acids: CSASGIWNSNQPQHF. The CDR3 DNA reads as TGCAGTGCTAGCGGGATTTGGAATAGCAATCAGCCCCAGCATTTT.

This sequence joins TRBV7-9 and TRBJ2-7; TRBD1 agrees at 10 bases. Germline CDR1 SEHNR, CDR2 FQNEAQ (reference sequence). The length of the CDR3 is 16 residues. J lost 3 bases, V lost 6 bases, and 11 bases had no gene match. The DNA of the CDR3 is TGTGCCAGCAGTCCCACGGGGACAGGGGCGAACTACGAGCAGTACTTC. Protein: CASSPTGTGANYEQYF.

This chain links TRBV7-2 with TRBJ2-7, with TRBD2 matching over 8 bases. V lost 3 bases, J lost 4 bases, and 5 bases stayed unmatched. The germline CDR1 and CDR2 sequences are SGHTA and FQGNSA. CDR3 length: 14 residues. The CDR3 loop is CASSFGTSVYEQYF. For the CDR3, the DNA is TGTGCCAGCAGCTTCGGGACTAGTGTATACGAGCAGTACTTC.

In its sample, this clonotype was seen a few times. This sequence joins TRBV9 and TRBJ2-1, with 7 bases aligning to TRBD1. Germline CDR1 SGDLS, CDR2 YYNGEE. CDR3 length: 15 amino acids. The V gene end was trimmed by 0 bases and the J gene end by 3 bases; junction bases not matched to a gene: 3. The chain's CDR3 is CASSVVGGDYNEQFF. The DNA of the CDR3 is TGTGCCAGCAGCGTAGTAGGGGGCGACTACAATGAGCAGTTCTTC.

The chain has TRBV7-3 and TRBJ2-2, with TRBD1 matching 9 bases. Germline CDR1 and CDR2: SGHTA and FQGTGA. This CDR3 contains 16 residues. V lost 5 bases to trimming and J lost 3 bases; unmatched junction nucleotides: 7. CDR3 sequence: CASSPWTGADTGELFF. CDR3 bases: TGTGCCAGCAGCCCGTGGACAGGGGCCGACACCGGGGAGCTGTTTTTT.

The chain couples TRBV11-2 to TRBJ1-3; D is perhaps TRBD1 (5 bases). The CDR3 runs 15 residues. From germline, CDR1 is SGHAT and CDR2 FQNNGV. V lost 5 bases, J lost 0 bases, and 11 bases lay in between. CDR3 in amino acids: CASSSTGPSGNTIYF. CDR3 in DNA: TGTGCCAGCAGCAGTACGGGGCCCTCTGGAAACACCATATATTTT.

The chain employs TRBV20-1 and TRBJ2-3, with 8 positions matching TRBD2. The CDR3 has 16 residues. V lost 4 bases and J lost 4; bases outside the gene matches: 13. CDR1 is DFQATT and CDR2 is SNEGSKA in the germline V gene (reference sequence). The CDR3 sequence is CSAKATSAFWADTQYF. The CDR3 DNA reads as TGCAGTGCTAAAGCGACTAGCGCCTTTTGGGCAGATACGCAGTATTTT.

Only a few counts were recorded for this clonotype. The gene calls are TRBV4-1 and TRBJ1-1, with TRBD1 as a possible D gene (5 bases). The CDR3 loop spans 16 amino acids. V lost 3 bases to trimming and J lost 4 bases, with 18 bases between them. Germline loops: CDR1 MGHRA, CDR2 YSYEKL. As DNA, the CDR3 is TGCGCCAGCAGCCACGAACCAATAGGGGTTCGCACTGAAGCTTTCTTT. Its protein is CASSHEPIGVRTEAFF.

Ten or more counts support this clonotype. Here the CDR3 reads CSVVWRTGELFF. The CDR3 DNA sequence: TGCAGCGTTGTTTGGAGAACCGGGGAGCTGTTTTTT. This sequence joins TRBV29-1 and TRBJ2-2, with D unresolved. V lost 4 bases, J lost 5 bases, and 8 bases lay in between. There are 12 residues in the CDR3. Germline CDR1 and CDR2: SQVTM and ANQGSEA.

The rearrangement uses TRBV20-1 and TRBJ2-1; D remains ambiguous. The CDR3 runs to 15 residues. Per germline, CDR1 DFQATT and CDR2 SNEGSKA (reference sequence). Trimming took 0 bases from V and 0 from J, leaving 9 bases between them. The CDR3 coding sequence is TGCAGTGCTAGAGATACCGATAGCTCCTACAATGAGCAGTTCTTC. Its protein is CSARDTDSSYNEQFF.

Many counts were recorded for this clonotype. The rearrangement uses TRBV5-6 and TRBJ2-3; TRBD2 might be the D (6 bases). V was pared by 1 base and J by 3 bases, with 12 bases between. This CDR3 region has 15 residues. CDR1 and CDR2 from the germline V gene are SGHDT and YYEEEE. As DNA, the CDR3 is TGTGCCAGCAGCTTGTGGAGGGCCTCGACAGATACGCAGTATTTT. This sequence encodes CASSLWRASTDTQYF.

V is TRBV11-1 and J is TRBJ2-1; D possibly corresponds to TRBD2 (6 bases). The length of the CDR3 is 14 residues. Between the trimmed V and J ends, which lost 8 bases and 3 bases, there was a span of 14 bases. Per germline, CDR1 SGHAT and CDR2 FQDESV (reference sequence). CDR3 region: CASGSWTNYNEQFF. As DNA, the CDR3 is TGTGCCAGCGGCTCCTGGACTAACTACAATGAGCAGTTCTTC.

In its sample, this clonotype was seen a few times. The chain employs TRBV2 and TRBJ2-7; 9 nucleotides agree with TRBD1. Looked up from germline, CDR1 is SNHLY and CDR2 is FYNNEI. There are 18 residues in the CDR3. The J segment lost 0 bases and the V segment lost 0 bases, leaving 9 bases of the junction unmatched. The CDR3 is CASSEAETGGEGSYEQYF. The CDR3 DNA reads as TGTGCCAGCAGTGAAGCTGAGACAGGGGGAGAGGGCTCCTACGAGCAGTACTTC.

This clonotype was observed a few times. The genes are TRBV9 and TRBJ1-1; D is unclear. V was cut by 0 bases and J by 3 bases, with 9 bases left in between. Germline CDR1 and CDR2: SGDLS and YYNGEE. This CDR3 has 14 amino acids. In DNA, the CDR3 is TGTGCCAGCAGCGTAGGCACAATATACACTGAAGCTTTCTTT. Translated, it gives CASSVGTIYTEAFF.

This CDR3 reads CSARTWGLAGVRTDTQYF. The DNA for the CDR3 is TGCAGTGCTAGGACCTGGGGACTAGCGGGAGTGCGCACAGATACGCAGTATTTT. The chain joins TRBV20-1 to TRBJ2-3, with TRBD2 matching 14 bases. This CDR3 has 18 amino acids. J was trimmed by 1 base and V by 3 bases; bases with no gene match: 9. Germline V lookup: CDR1 DFQATT, CDR2 SNEGSKA (reference sequence).

The rearrangement uses TRBV11-1 and TRBJ2-1; 13 nucleotides agree with TRBD2. Germline V gene sequence: CDR1 SGHAT, CDR2 FQDESV (reference sequence). V lost 5 bases and J lost 2; bases outside the gene matches: 9. The CDR3 is made up of 18 amino acids. This CDR3 is CASSPRTSGRVTYNEQFF. The CDR3 DNA reads as TGTGCCAGCAGCCCCAGGACTAGCGGGAGAGTAACCTACAATGAGCAGTTCTTC.

The genes are TRBV19 and TRBJ2-7; possibly TRBD1 for D (5 bases). The CDR3 runs to 15 residues. Trimming cost V 1 base and J 5 bases, with 15 bases left between them. Germline CDR1 and CDR2: LNHDA and SQIVND (reference sequence). DNA of the CDR3: TGTGCCAGTAGTATAGGGGCTAAACAGGCCGACGAGCAGTACTTC. This encodes CASSIGAKQADEQYF.

This clonotype has at least ten counts. The gene calls are TRBV28 and TRBJ2-1; 12 nucleotides match TRBD1. Germline CDR1 and CDR2: MDHEN and SYDVKM. This CDR3 has 17 amino acids. J was trimmed by 9 bases and V by 4 bases; bases with no gene match: 13. The DNA for the CDR3 is TGTGCCAGCAGTTATGCGGGGGGGGACAGGGGGCCGGGTGAGCAGTTCTTC. Amino acids: CASSYAGGDRGPGEQFF.

This clonotype was counted a few times. This rearrangement joins TRBV4-1 to TRBJ2-2; a possible D gene is TRBD2 (6 bases). Trimming cost V 4 bases and J 3 bases, with 15 bases left between them. Germline CDR1 and CDR2: MGHRA and YSYEKL. The CDR3 length is 16 residues. CDR3 protein: CASSPLGSGDTGELFF. The CDR3 DNA sequence: TGCGCCAGCAGCCCCCTCGGGAGTGGGGACACCGGGGAGCTGTTTTTT.